This T cell receptor (beta chain) was sequenced in a study of OX40 agonist ivuxolimab in advanced cancers. Whole-study context: Allowance was made for prior anti-PD-1, anti-PD-L1 or anti-CTLA-4 therapy, and roughly 40% had some. Three patients got partial responses; one had hepatocellular carcinoma and two had cutaneous melanoma.

V gave up 2 bases and J gave up 0 bases, with 11 bases separating them. The germline gives CDR1 MNHEY, CDR2 SVGAGI. This CDR3 has 16 residues. With respect to this clone: The target antigen is unknown.

If patients had autoimmune disease history or systemic immunosuppression, they were excluded. Points from the study as a whole: Compared with CD4+, CD8+ T cells on average had more expanded clones.

The protocol was immunoSEQ multiplex PCR, while the TCRdb copy is restricted to in-frame clones and leaves out a portion. The sample holds about 83,000 clones, approximately 84% seen once. The chain employs TRBV6-5 and TRBJ1-3; D ambiguous. The input for sequencing was CD4+ or CD8+ T cells sorted from blood, taken in a trial of the OX40 agonist ivuxolimab. This sequence originates from an adult with an advanced solid tumor such as melanoma, head and neck, liver or kidney cancer. The CDR3 spells CASSYTPWLSGNTIYF. In DNA, the CDR3 is TGTGCCAGCAGTTACACTCCCTGGCTCTCTGGAAACACCATATATTTT.